Shown below are 7 T cell receptor beta chains from a single sample sequenced in a study of blood T cell repertoires in COVID-19. Clones were read by immunoSEQ multiplex PCR, and TCRdb kept only the in-frame ones, dropping some. The table records about 260,000 clones, approximately 80% of them present only once. The material sequenced was peripheral blood. Source of these receptors: a human donor in a cohort sampled during active COVID-19.

V gene TRBV5-1 combines with J gene TRBJ2-3, with D perhaps TRBD1 (6 bases). CDR1 is SGHRS, CDR2 YFSETQ, per germline. Trimming cost V 2 bases and J 6 bases, with 19 bases left between them. CDR3 size: 16 residues. As DNA, the CDR3 is TGCGCCAGCAGCTTTCAGGGGAATGGGGGTCGGGATACGCAGTATTTT. As protein: CASSFQGNGGRDTQYF.

V is TRBV18 and J is TRBJ1-3, with D tentatively TRBD1 (5 bases). V was clipped by 6 bases and J by 0 bases, with 12 bases between them. Germline V gene lookup returns CDR1 KGHSH and CDR2 LQKENI. The CDR3 covers 15 residues. CDR3 nucleotide sequence: TGTGCCAGCTCCCGCCTCAGGGACTCTGGAAACACCATATATTTT. It yields the protein CASSRLRDSGNTIYF.

The gene calls are TRBV11-2 and TRBJ1-5, with D unresolved. V was shortened by 4 bases and J by 4 bases, with 11 bases between the two germline ends. CDR3 size: 14 residues. CDR1 is SGHAT and CDR2 is FQNNGV in the germline V gene. DNA of the CDR3: TGTGCCAGCAGCTGGGCAGGAGGAAATCAGCCCCAGCATTTT. Amino acids: CASSWAGGNQPQHF.

The chain links TRBV28 to TRBJ1-1; 9 nucleotides align to TRBD1. This CDR3 contains 16 residues. J lost 3 bases, V lost 4 bases, and 9 bases had no gene match. Germline V lookup: CDR1 MDHEN, CDR2 SYDVKM. In DNA form, the CDR3 reads TGTGCCAGCAGTTCCCTATACAGGGGGCAGGACACTGAAGCTTTCTTT. Its protein is CASSSLYRGQDTEAFF.

The J gene is TRBJ2-5, the V gene TRBV7-2; no clear D gene. The V and J ends lost 5 bases and 3 bases respectively, with 13 bases between them. Germline-derived CDR1 and CDR2 are SGHTA and FQGNSA. The CDR3 spans 14 residues. CDR3 in DNA: TGTGCCAGCAGCCCCCAGCGCGGAGAAGAGACCCAGTACTTC. As protein: CASSPQRGEETQYF.

J is TRBJ2-7 and V is TRBV7-9, with a tentative D call TRBD2 (6 bases). CDR1 is SEHNR, CDR2 FQNEAQ, per germline (reference sequence). The CDR3 consists of 16 residues. V lost 5 bases to trimming and J lost 4 bases, with 21 bases between them. As DNA, the CDR3 is TGTGCCAGCAGCCACCCTCTCTCCGGCGGGGTATACGAGCAGTACTTC. Protein sequence: CASSHPLSGGVYEQYF.

The V call is TRBV7-3, the J call TRBJ2-1; 7 nucleotides line up with TRBD2. Germline-derived CDR1 and CDR2 are SGHTA and FQGTGA. V shed 4 bases, J shed 6 bases, and the junction held 9 bases outside the gene matches. This CDR3 is 15 amino acids long. Written as DNA, the CDR3 is TGTGCCAGCAGCTCCGTGGGCGGGGGAATCAATGAGCAGTTCTTC. Residues: CASSSVGGGINEQFF.